This record concerns one T cell receptor (beta chain) sequence. These data originate in a study of blood T cell repertoires in COVID-19. For the study at large: T cells, B-cell-depleted T cells, or PBMCs provided the cDNA or gDNA that served as material.

The germline V gene has CDR1 SGDLS and CDR2 YYNGEE. The CDR3 is made up of 15 amino acids. Trimming cost V 0 bases and J 2 bases, with 9 bases left between them. Under the authors' procedure: Estimated nucleated cell counts came from reference gene primer amplification. The method was immunoSEQ multiplex PCR; TCRdb's version includes in-frame clones alone and lacks a portion of them. Clone size and V and J calls were adopted from that table, with D and trimming inferred from the DNA. Of around 150,000 clones listed, under 80% are singletons. This rearrangement joins TRBV9 to TRBJ1-3, with D perhaps TRBD1 (6 bases). This TCR was sampled from a man aged 65-85 years with acute or convalescent COVID-19. Sequenced material: peripheral blood. The CDR3 spells CASSVGQDPGNTIYF. For the CDR3, the DNA is TGTGCCAGCAGCGTAGGACAGGATCCTGGAAACACCATATATTTT.